The table lists the clone carrying this TCR beta chain with a few counts. Antigen: not known. One entry per CDR3 protein results from TCRdb running MiXCR on the reads. The profile shows some 500,000 distinct CDR3 sequences, about 33% of them singletons. The CDR3 contains 16 residues. Germline V lookup: CDR1 SGHAT, CDR2 FQNNGV. V dropped 5 bases and J dropped 2; count of bases not matched to a gene: 10. The data were taken from a study of T cell repertoires in cytomegalovirus infection. Study at large: Both a matching HLA type and CMV infection were indicated by public TCR beta signatures. General study findings and limits: In two of eight donors, the top clonotype was HLA-C-restricted CMV-specific. People with CMV and the relevant HLA were identified by cumulative public TCR beta family frequency.

This clonotype was obtained from a human donor in good health (CMV status not recorded). Some clones in this sample may be carry-over from other donors' samples. This specimen consisted of cultured PBMCs, obtained from culture after CMV antigen stimulation. The chain combines TRBV11-2 with TRBJ2-3; 7 nucleotides match TRBD2. CDR3 sequence reads: CASSGPTSVHTDTQYF. The CDR3, as DNA: TGTGCCAGCAGCGGACCCACTAGCGTCCACACAGATACGCAGTATTTT.